This T cell receptor beta chain was found in a study of T cell responses to AZD1222 COVID-19 vaccine. Study results and limitations: Just a handful of AZD1222 recipients were seropositive at baseline. The breadth and depth of Spike-specific TCRs increased once two AZD1222 doses had been given. Clonal diversity was possibly underestimated, and white British individuals and females predominated among donors. The repertoires were collected only after the peak T cell response.

Concerning this clone: The antigen is unknown.

Repertoires were generated with immunoSEQ multiplex PCR, while TCRdb's copy carries only in-frame clones and drops some. The sample lists tens of thousands of clones, roughly 89% seen once, with around 2% in the top ten. The V and J ends lost 7 bases and 1 base respectively, with 13 bases between them. Germline V gene data show CDR1 as SGHTA and CDR2 as FQGNSA. The CDR3 runs to 14 residues. The source was peripheral blood, collected on day 0 of AZD1222 vaccination. The J gene is TRBJ1-1, the V gene TRBV7-2; maybe TRBD1 (5 bases). This sequence was found in an adult in good health. CDR3 protein: CASIMTASNTEAFF. The CDR3 nucleotides are TGTGCCAGCATAATGACAGCATCGAACACTGAAGCTTTCTTT. The entire variable domain, with the rest obtained from reference TRBV7-2 and TRBJ1-1, is as follows: GAGVSQSPSNKVTEKGKDVELRCDPISGHTALYWYRQSLGQGLEFLIYFQGNSAPDKSGLPSDRFSAERTGGSVSTLTIQRTQQEDSAVYLCASIMTASNTEAFFGQGTRLTVV.